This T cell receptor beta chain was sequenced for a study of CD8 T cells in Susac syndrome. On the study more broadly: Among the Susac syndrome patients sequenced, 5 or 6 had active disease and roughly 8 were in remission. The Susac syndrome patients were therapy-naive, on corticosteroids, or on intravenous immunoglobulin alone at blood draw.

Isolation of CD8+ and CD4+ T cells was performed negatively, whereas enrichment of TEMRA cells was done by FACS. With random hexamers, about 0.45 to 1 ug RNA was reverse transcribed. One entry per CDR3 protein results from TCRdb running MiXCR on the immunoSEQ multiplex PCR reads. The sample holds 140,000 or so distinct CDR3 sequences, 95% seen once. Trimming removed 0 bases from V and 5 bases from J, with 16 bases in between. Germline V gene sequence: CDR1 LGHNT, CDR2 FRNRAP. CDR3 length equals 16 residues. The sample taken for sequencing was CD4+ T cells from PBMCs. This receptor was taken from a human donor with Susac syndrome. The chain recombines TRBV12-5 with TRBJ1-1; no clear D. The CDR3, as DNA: TGTGCTAGTGGTTTGGTAGTCAAACCTACGTGGACTGAAGCTTTCTTT. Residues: CASGLVVKPTWTEAFF.